A selection of T cell receptor beta chains follows, all from one sample in a study of blood T cell repertoires in COVID-19. The method was immunoSEQ multiplex PCR; TCRdb's version includes in-frame clones alone and lacks a portion of them. The top ten hold under 13% of the sample, which has approximately 150,000 clones, 80% to 90% seen once. Material: peripheral blood. Receptors originate from a human donor in a cohort sampled during active COVID-19. The conserved cysteine and the conserved F or W are not part of the CDR3 here. Fields, in order: J gene, V gene, CDR3 protein.

J gene: TRBJ1-6
V gene: TRBV6-5
CDR3 protein: ASSLYNSPLH

J gene: TRBJ2-5
V gene: TRBV6-2/TRBV6-3
CDR3 protein: ASSYDTGKETQY

J gene: TRBJ1-1
V gene: TRBV14
CDR3 protein: ASSRGGPVRTEAF

J gene: TRBJ1-2
V gene: TRBV11-2
CDR3 protein: ASSTRTGDNYGYT

J gene: TRBJ2-3
V gene: TRBV2
CDR3 protein: ASGWAKADTQY

J gene: TRBJ2-7
V gene: TRBV6-5
CDR3 protein: ARGRRWEQY

J gene: TRBJ2-5
V gene: TRBV5-8
CDR3 protein: ASSTGRRELETQY

J gene: TRBJ2-7
V gene: TRBV2
CDR3 protein: ASYRVLYEQY

J gene: TRBJ2-7
V gene: TRBV5-1
CDR3 protein: ASSLGRGQGYEQY

J gene: TRBJ1-2
V gene: TRBV6-5
CDR3 protein: ASSYSLGGEYGYT

J gene: TRBJ1-1
V gene: TRBV10-3
CDR3 protein: AIRNTGQGGEAF

J gene: TRBJ2-1
V gene: TRBV4-3
CDR3 protein: ASSQDPSSGYSYNEQF

J gene: TRBJ2-2
V gene: TRBV2
CDR3 protein: ASSGTPNTGELF

J gene: TRBJ1-2
V gene: TRBV6-2/TRBV6-3
CDR3 protein: ASSLGTDYGYT

J gene: TRBJ1-5
V gene: TRBV6-6
CDR3 protein: ASRGTGEGQPQH

J gene: TRBJ1-1
V gene: TRBV5-1
CDR3 protein: ASSSLGQNTEAF

J gene: TRBJ1-6
V gene: TRBV5-4
CDR3 protein: ASGPGFSPLH

J gene: TRBJ1-2
V gene: TRBV7-8
CDR3 protein: ASSLGGTAANYGYT

J gene: TRBJ2-2
V gene: TRBV19
CDR3 protein: ASSIRGNTGELF

J gene: TRBJ1-1
V gene: TRBV6-2/TRBV6-3
CDR3 protein: ASSRPPTVNTEAF

J gene: TRBJ2-7
V gene: TRBV7-2
CDR3 protein: ASSSSRVSYEQY

J gene: TRBJ2-7
V gene: TRBV20-1
CDR3 protein: SARVRDEQY

J gene: TRBJ2-2
V gene: TRBV14
CDR3 protein: ASSLGRESPGELF

J gene: TRBJ2-7
V gene: TRBV6-6
CDR3 protein: ASSRRTGVNSYEQY

J gene: TRBJ1-4
V gene: TRBV19
CDR3 protein: ASKGQLNEKLF

J gene: TRBJ1-1
V gene: TRBV6-2/TRBV6-3
CDR3 protein: ASSYTPGQGGSDTEAF

J gene: TRBJ2-1
V gene: TRBV7-9
CDR3 protein: ASSLLAGGKGEQF

J gene: TRBJ1-2
V gene: TRBV9
CDR3 protein: ASSVARDRANYGYT

J gene: TRBJ2-7
V gene: TRBV29-1
CDR3 protein: SVEDQGNPSYEQY

J gene: TRBJ1-3
V gene: TRBV5-5
CDR3 protein: ASSLDPYSSGNTIY

J gene: TRBJ1-1
V gene: TRBV6-2/TRBV6-3
CDR3 protein: ASSYTREQVAF

J gene: TRBJ1-2
V gene: TRBV9
CDR3 protein: ASSVEGSGGYT